The text below deals with one T cell receptor (beta chain). Within the sample, other DNA sequences also encode this same CDR3. The CDR3 sequence is 13 residues long. The V gene's germline CDR1 is SGHTA and CDR2 FQGNSA. The J segment lost 2 bases and the V segment lost 5 bases, leaving 2 bases of the junction unmatched. The entry originates in a study of blood T cell repertoires in COVID-19. As for the study in general: PBMCs, B-cell-depleted T cells, or T cells provided the cDNA or gDNA that made up the material.

Methods used by the authors: Reference gene primer amplification yielded estimated nucleated cell counts. The method was immunoSEQ multiplex PCR; TCRdb's version includes in-frame clones alone and lacks a portion of them. For V, J and clone size, that table is used; D and trimming come from the DNA. The sample lists 97,000 or so clones; 70% to 80% were seen once. The rearrangement uses TRBV7-2 and TRBJ2-5; the match to TRBD2 covers 7 bases. This receptor was taken from a man aged 60 to 69 with active or convalescent COVID-19. Material for sequencing was peripheral blood. In DNA form, the CDR3 reads TGTGCCAGCAGCCGGGGACTACAAGAGACCCAGTACTTC. This encodes CASSRGLQETQYF.